There are a few counts of the clone carrying this T cell receptor beta chain. This entry is derived from a study of blood T cells in healthy people across ages. Looked up from germline, CDR1 is DFQATT and CDR2 is SNEGSKA (reference sequence). The CDR3 is 14 residues long. V shed 5 bases and J shed 1 base, with 14 bases lying between them. Each individual donor underwent a draw of approximately 9.6 milliliters of peripheral blood. It was with a sample-barcoded 5' primer and a J-beta primer mix that a second PCR of roughly 7 to 12 cycles was run. TCRdb itself ran the 5' RACE reads through MiXCR, one entry per CDR3 protein. The sample has more than 800,000 distinct CDR3 sequences; about 28% are singletons.

The chain couples TRBV20-1 to TRBJ1-2; D might be TRBD1 (5 bases). Source material: blood. The source is an elderly woman in good health. The CDR3 DNA sequence: TGCAGTGCTCAGAGGAGGGGTTATAACTATGGCTACACCTTC. Encoded protein: CSAQRRGYNYGYTF.